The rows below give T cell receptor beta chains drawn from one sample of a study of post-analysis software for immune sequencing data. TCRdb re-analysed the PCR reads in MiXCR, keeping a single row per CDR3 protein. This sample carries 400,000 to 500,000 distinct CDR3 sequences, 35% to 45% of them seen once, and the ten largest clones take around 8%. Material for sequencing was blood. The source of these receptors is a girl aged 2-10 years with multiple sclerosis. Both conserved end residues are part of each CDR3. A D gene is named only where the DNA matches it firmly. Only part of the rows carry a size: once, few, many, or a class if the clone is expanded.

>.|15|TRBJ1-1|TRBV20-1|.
TGCAGTGCTAGAGATCCGGGCTGGGGGAACACTGAAGCTTTCTTT
CSARDPGWGNTEAFF
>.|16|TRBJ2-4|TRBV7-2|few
TGTGCCAGCAGCTTAGCGAGGATGGGGGGCAAAAACATTCAGTACTTC
CASSLARMGGKNIQYF
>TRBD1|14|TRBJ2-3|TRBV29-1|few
TGCAGCGTAGGGACAGGGAGTAACACAGATACGCAGTATTTT
CSVGTGSNTDTQYF
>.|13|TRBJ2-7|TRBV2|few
TGTGCCAGCAGTGATGGGGGCCCCTACGAGCAGTACTTC
CASSDGGPYEQYF
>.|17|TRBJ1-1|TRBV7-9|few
TGTGCCAGCAGCTTACCGTACAGGGTTAGCGTGAACACTGAAGCTTTCTTT
CASSLPYRVSVNTEAFF
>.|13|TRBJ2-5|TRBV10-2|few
TGCGCCAGCAGCGAGACAGGAGAAGAGACCCAGTACTTC
CASSETGEETQYF
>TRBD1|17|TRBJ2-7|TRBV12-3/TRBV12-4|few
TGTGCCAGCAGTTTAATGTGGCTGGACAGGGGCTCCTACGAGCAGTACTTC
CASSLMWLDRGSYEQYF
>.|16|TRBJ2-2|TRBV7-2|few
TGTGCCAGCAGCTTAGTGCCGGGACCGAACACCGGGGAGCTGTTTTTT
CASSLVPGPNTGELFF
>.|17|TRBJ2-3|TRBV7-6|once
TGTGCCAGCAGCCGATTCGGGGCAGGGATGGGCACAGATACGCAGTATTTT
CASSRFGAGMGTDTQYF
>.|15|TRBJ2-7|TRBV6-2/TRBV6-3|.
TGTGCCAGCAGTTACCGGGGACTCCTTCGCTACGAGCAGTACTTC
CASSYRGLLRYEQYF
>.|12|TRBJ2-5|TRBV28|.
TGTGCCAGCAGTTTACCGCTAGGGACCCAGTACTTC
CASSLPLGTQYF
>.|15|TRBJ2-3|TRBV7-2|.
TGTGCCAGCAGCTTAGAAATAGTCGGCACAGATACGCAGTATTTT
CASSLEIVGTDTQYF
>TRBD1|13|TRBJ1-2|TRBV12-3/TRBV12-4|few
TGTGCCAGCCAGGGACAGGCGGAATATGGCTACACCTTC
CASQGQAEYGYTF
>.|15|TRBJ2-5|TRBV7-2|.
TGTGCCAGCAGCTTCACCGGGACTTTACAAGAGACCCAGTACTTC
CASSFTGTLQETQYF
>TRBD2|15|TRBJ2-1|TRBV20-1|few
TGCAGTGCTAGGACTAGCGGGAGGGGGTTGCATGAGCAGTTCTTC
CSARTSGRGLHEQFF
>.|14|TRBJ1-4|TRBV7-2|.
TGTGCCAGCAGCTTAGGAGAGGCCTGGGAAAAACTGTTTTTT
CASSLGEAWEKLFF
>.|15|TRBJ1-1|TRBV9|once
TGTGCCAGCAGCGTAGGACAGACAGCGAACACTGAAGCTTTCTTT
CASSVGQTANTEAFF
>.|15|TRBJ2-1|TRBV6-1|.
TGTGCCAGCAGCCTGAGCCCTTGGGGAGACAATGAGCAGTTCTTC
CASSLSPWGDNEQFF
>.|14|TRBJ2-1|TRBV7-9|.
TGTGCCAGCAGCCCCCGGGTGGAGTACAATGAGCAGTTCTTC
CASSPRVEYNEQFF
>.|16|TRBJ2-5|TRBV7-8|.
TGTGCCAGCAGCTCCGGACAGATCTCCCCAGTAAAGACCCAGTACTTC
CASSSGQISPVKTQYF
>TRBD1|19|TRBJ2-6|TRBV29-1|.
TGCAGCGTTGAGACATCACAGGGGGTCTTTTCCTCTGGGGCCAACGCCCTGACTTTC
CSVETSQGVFSSGANALTF
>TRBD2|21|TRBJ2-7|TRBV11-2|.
TGTGCCAGCAGCTTGGGAATACTAGCGGGAGGGCCAGTCTGGAGTCCGTACGAGCAGTACTTC
CASSLGILAGGPVWSPYEQYF
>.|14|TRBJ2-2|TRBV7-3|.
TGTGCCAGCAGCCCCCGAGTGAACACCGGGAAGCTGTTTTTT
CASSPRVNTGKLFF
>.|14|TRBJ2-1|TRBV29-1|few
TGCAGCGTTGAATCGGATGTCTCCTACAATGAGCAGTTCTTC
CSVESDVSYNEQFF
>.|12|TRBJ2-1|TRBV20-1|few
TGCAGTGCTAGGTCTGCGATTGACGAGCAGTTCTTC
CSARSAIDEQFF
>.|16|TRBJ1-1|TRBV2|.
TGTGCCAGCAGTTCAGGTATCCTACTTCTTGGCACTGAAGCTTTCTTT
CASSSGILLLGTEAFF